This T cell receptor beta chain was profiled in a study of shared clonotypes between healthy human individuals. Study summary: Each donor's CD4 naive and CD4 memory cells filled three plates apiece, CD8 naive two, and CD8 memory one. Study observations and caveats: The sharing of roughly 5% of naive CD4 clonotypes was seen across a handful of donors.

Germline CDR1 MGHRA, CDR2 YSYEKL. The CDR3 length is 14 residues. The V and J ends lost 3 bases and 2 bases respectively, with 10 bases between them. Naive CD8 cells lacked CD45RO, underwent positive selection for CCR7 and left out terminally differentiated effector memory CD45RA+ cells. It was 150 to 200 ng DNA, about 30,000 T cell genomes, that sorted-subset replicate PCRs used. Some clones are missing from TCRdb's copy, which holds only in-frame ones; the method was immunoSEQ multiplex PCR. The sample has roughly 590,000 clones, nearly 97% seen once. A remark on this clone: What it binds is not known.

The sequence came from a woman aged 25 to 45 in good health. The material sequenced was naive CD8+ T cells sorted from blood. This rearrangement joins TRBV4-1 to TRBJ2-5; TRBD2 might be the D (6 bases). DNA for the CDR3: TGCGCCAGCAGCCAGGGAGGTACTCAAGAGACCCAGTACTTC. Amino acids: CASSQGGTQETQYF.